This TCR beta chain was profiled in a study of long-term antiretroviral therapy in people with HIV. The assay, immunoSEQ v3.0, was run at survey level. Sequencing was performed with immunoSEQ multiplex PCR; in TCRdb, only in-frame clones are kept and a portion is missing. The sample shows approximately 34,000 clones, roughly four fifths of them seen only once. Study-level points and caveats: Repertoires with HIV possessed tighter CDR3 length spans than those of controls. Post-ART samples showed increased diversity that remained below transplant donor control levels. Pre-ART expanded TRB clones stayed dominant throughout, though often decreasing after ART.

With respect to this clone: Its antigen is still unknown.

The V gene end was trimmed by 1 base and the J gene end by 2 bases; junction bases not matched to a gene: 8. The CDR3 length is 17 residues. Germline loops: CDR1 SNHLY, CDR2 FYNNEI. Here the sequenced sample was unsorted PBMCs, taken 1 year after starting antiretroviral therapy. This receptor was identified in a young man with HIV. The chain carries TRBV2 and TRBJ2-1; TRBD1 matches at 7 bases. This CDR3 is CASSEGRGQGPYNEQFF. CDR3 coding DNA: TGTGCCAGCAGTGAAGGTAGGGGGCAGGGACCCTACAATGAGCAGTTCTTC.